The source of this TCR beta chain is a study of T cell repertoires in cytomegalovirus infection. As for the study in general: CMV epitopes used comprised recently identified HLA-C-restricted ones and well-studied HLA-B-restricted ones. Through public TCR beta signatures, both CMV infection and matching HLA type were indicated.

A note on this clonotype: Its antigen remains unidentified.

Whole-study findings and limits: Within the response measured ex vivo, HLA-C-restricted CMV-specific TCR beta clonotypes were dominant.

The CDR3 has 16 amino acids. Germline trimming cut 1 base from V and 7 bases from J; bases unmatched to any gene: 11. The V gene's germline CDR1 is SGHKS and CDR2 YYEKEE (reference sequence). TCRdb recomputed calls from the reads with MiXCR, one row per CDR3 protein. The data show around 140,000 distinct CDR3 sequences, around 32% seen once. The receptor was isolated from a human donor in good health (CMV status not recorded). Some clones in this sample may be carry-over from other donors' samples. The chain carries TRBV5-5 and TRBJ2-1; 7 bases map to TRBD1. The material was CD8+ T cells from cultured PBMCs, obtained from culture after CMV antigen stimulation. The CDR3 sequence is CASSLLNFRGNNEQFF. The CDR3 bases are TGTGCCAGCAGCTTGCTCAACTTCAGGGGGAATAATGAGCAGTTCTTC.